The entry that follows covers one TCR beta chain sequence. Its antigen is undetermined. TCRdb's copy holds only in-frame clones and misses some; the assay was immunoSEQ multiplex PCR. The sample records a few thousand clones, 50% to 80% being singletons. This entry belongs to a study of CD8 T cell repertoires and HIV-1 epitope variants. About the study: Twenty-five autologous and known Gag and Nef epitope variant peptides each stimulated T cells separately. Tested: three Gag epitope families, Nef HW9 and YT9.

General study results and limits: Of about 10 antigen-specific beta clonotypes, over five appeared to cross-react with escape variants.

The germline V gene has CDR1 KGHSH and CDR2 LQKENI. The CDR3 runs 14 residues. The V gene lost 5 bases and the J gene lost 0 bases, with 8 bases spanning the gap. The genes are TRBV18 and TRBJ1-3; no clear D gene. Source material: cultured CD8+ T cells derived from PBMCs. The TCR originated in a male donor with HIV. The CDR3 sequence is CASSSGSSGNTIYF. The CDR3 DNA reads as TGTGCCAGCTCATCAGGTAGCTCTGGAAACACCATATATTTT.